These 14 T cell receptor beta chains were sequenced from one sample in a study of cytomegalovirus exposure and HLA in healthy donors (dated by TCRdb to the late 2010s). The library was made by the immunoSEQ multiplex PCR assay. For the multiplex PCR, a mixture combining 60 forward primers for TCR Vbeta segments and 13 reverse primers for TCR Jbeta segments was used. TCRdb provides this immuneACCESS table in a form limited to in-frame rearrangements. Some clones are lacking; in checked studies, under half of them reflect an unresolved V gene, and why the rest are absent is not known. This sample lists approximately 140,000 clones; roughly 83% were detected once. Around 1.3% of the sample is taken by the ten largest. Specimen: PBMCs. The receptors stem from a girl aged 2 to 10 in good health and CMV-seronegative.

V gene TRBV30 combines with J gene TRBJ1-2; D is uncertain. The germline V gene encodes CDR1 GTSNPN and CDR2 SVGIG (reference sequence). Trimming cost V 1 base and J 4 bases, with 16 bases left between them. The CDR3 loop spans 15 amino acids. The CDR3 bases are TGTGCCTGGAGTGCCAGCGCCGGGAGTATCTATGGCTACACCTTC. Protein: CAWSASAGSIYGYTF.

The chain has TRBV7-3 and TRBJ2-5; 11 bases match TRBD2. This CDR3 has 15 residues. With 5 bases clipped from V and 5 bases from J, the junction kept 7 bases outside the gene matches. Looked up from germline, CDR1 is SGHTA and CDR2 is FQGTGA. The CDR3 loop reads CASSPASGGTETQYF. The DNA for the CDR3 is TGTGCCAGCAGCCCCGCTAGCGGGGGGACGGAGACCCAGTACTTC.

This chain uses TRBV4-1 with TRBJ1-2, with 7 bases aligning to TRBD1. V trimming: 1 base; J trimming: 8 bases; junction bases outside the gene matches: 7. Germline V gene data show CDR1 as MGHRA and CDR2 as YSYEKL. CDR3 length equals 14 residues. The CDR3 DNA is TGCGCCAGCAGCCAAGCCAGGGACAGTTGGGGCTACACCTTC. Amino acids: CASSQARDSWGYTF.

The chain recombines TRBV2 with TRBJ2-1, with D possibly being TRBD1 (6 bases). Trimming removed 3 bases from V and 5 bases from J, with 11 bases in between. This CDR3 spans 14 amino acids. Germline V lookup: CDR1 SNHLY, CDR2 FYNNEI. Here the CDR3 reads CASSENRADNEQFF. As DNA, the CDR3 is TGTGCCAGCAGTGAGAACAGGGCGGACAATGAGCAGTTCTTC.

The CDR3 region is CASSLFSPQGYGSGNTIYF. The CDR3 coding sequence is TGCGCCAGCAGCTTGTTCTCCCCACAGGGTTACGGCTCTGGAAACACCATATATTTT. The rearrangement joins TRBV5-1 to TRBJ1-3; D may be TRBD1 (6 bases). Germline CDR1 and CDR2: SGHRS and YFSETQ. The V and J ends lost 1 base and 0 bases respectively, with 20 bases between them. The CDR3 sequence is 19 residues long.

The chain joins TRBV7-6 to TRBJ1-1; TRBD1 aligns across 8 bases. Germline values: CDR1 SGHVS, CDR2 FNYEAQ. Trimming at V came to 6 bases and at J to 4 bases, leaving 7 bases not matched to a gene. The CDR3 contains 14 residues. The CDR3 nucleotides read TGTGCCAGCAGTCAGACAGGGGCGGTCACTGAAGCTTTCTTT. It yields the protein CASSQTGAVTEAFF.

The chain joins TRBV28 to TRBJ2-1, with 9 bases lining up with TRBD2. The CDR3 runs 13 residues. The ends lost 3 bases at V and 15 bases at J; junction bases unmatched: 9. Germline CDR1 and CDR2: MDHEN and SYDVKM. This chain's CDR3 is CASSFGSGRWMFF. CDR3 nucleotides: TGTGCCAGCAGTTTCGGTAGCGGGAGATGGATGTTCTTC.

The chain links TRBV14 to TRBJ2-5, with TRBD1 matching over 7 bases. The ends lost 3 bases at V and 0 bases at J; junction bases unmatched: 16. CDR3 length: 19 amino acids. The germline gives CDR1 SGHDN, CDR2 FVKESK. CDR3 residues: CASSQDLAGQAPYQETQYF. The CDR3 DNA is TGTGCCAGCAGCCAGGATCTTGCCGGACAGGCCCCGTACCAAGAGACCCAGTACTTC.

The chain combines TRBV18 with TRBJ1-6; possible D gene TRBD1, 5 bases. This CDR3 is 16 amino acids long. V lost 3 bases and J 0 bases, leaving 9 bases between the germline ends. Germline lookup yields CDR1 KGHSH and CDR2 LQKENI. Written as DNA, the CDR3 is TGTGCCAGCTCACCTCAGGGCAACTCCTATAATTCACCCCTCCACTTT. It specifies CASSPQGNSYNSPLHF.

This chain links TRBV7-2 with TRBJ1-1, with D possibly being TRBD1 (6 bases). In germline, CDR1 is SGHTA, CDR2 FQGNSA. Trimming shortened V by 4 bases and J by 1 base, and 13 bases separated the two germline ends. The CDR3 is made up of 15 amino acids. The CDR3 loop is CASSSPGHPNTEAFF. The DNA for the CDR3 is TGTGCCAGCAGCTCGCCGGGACACCCGAACACTGAAGCTTTCTTT.

This chain joins TRBV11-2 and TRBJ1-1, with TRBD1 identical over 8 bases. Germline loops: CDR1 SGHAT, CDR2 FQNNGV. V was pared by 5 bases and J by 3 bases, with 2 bases of the junction left unmatched. This CDR3 spans 13 amino acids. The CDR3 DNA reads as TGTGCCAGCAGCCACAGGGGGGACACTGAAGCTTTCTTT. Translating gives CASSHRGDTEAFF.

The J gene is TRBJ2-5, the V gene TRBV4-1; TRBD1 matches 8 bases. This CDR3 is built from 16 residues. The V and J ends lost 3 bases and 1 base, in that order; junction bases with no gene match: 7. Germline CDR1 reads MGHRA; CDR2 reads YSYEKL. The CDR3 coding sequence is TGCGCCAGCAGCCAGTCCCGACAGGGGCCCCAAGAGACCCAGTACTTC. Amino acids: CASSQSRQGPQETQYF.

This chain uses TRBV12-5 with TRBJ1-5, with D tentatively TRBD1 (5 bases). The CDR3 has 13 amino acids. Germline V lookup: CDR1 LGHNT, CDR2 FRNRAP. Trimming removed 1 base from V and 9 bases from J, with 10 bases in between. The chain's CDR3 is CASGLGGSTPQHF. The CDR3 DNA reads as TGTGCTAGTGGTTTGGGGGGCAGCACGCCCCAGCATTTT. Full variable domain (rest looked up from reference TRBV12-5 and TRBJ1-5): DARVTQTPRHKVTEMGQEVTMRCQPILGHNTVFWYRQTMMQGLELLAYFRNRAPLDDSGMPKDRFSAEMPDATLATLKIQPSEPRDSAVYFCASGLGGSTPQHFGDGTRLSIL.

The chain combines TRBV2 with TRBJ2-5, with D maybe TRBD1 (6 bases). V dropped 6 bases and J dropped 1 base, with 18 bases sitting between them. Per germline, CDR1 SNHLY and CDR2 FYNNEI. The CDR3 is made up of 16 amino acids. The CDR3: CASSVNRETIQETQYF. CDR3 bases: TGTGCCAGCAGCGTGAACAGGGAGACTATCCAAGAGACCCAGTACTTC.